Presented here are 5 T cell receptor beta chains from one specimen sequenced in a study of blood T cell repertoires in COVID-19. TCRdb's copy holds only in-frame clones and misses some; the assay was immunoSEQ multiplex PCR. The sample yields a few hundred thousand clones, approximately 86% seen once. The sequenced sample was PBMCs or T cells enriched from blood (not recorded which). The origin of the receptors is a woman aged 60-75 years who had recovered from COVID-19.

The CDR3 DNA reads TGTGCCAGCAGGGTCACTTCCTACGAGCAGTACGTC. It encodes CASRVTSYEQYV. This chain uses TRBV2 with TRBJ2-7; D is undetermined. Germline CDR1 and CDR2: SNHLY and FYNNEI. Trimming stripped 6 bases from V and 1 base from J, with 7 bases between. This CDR3 has 12 amino acids.

The J gene is TRBJ2-2, the V gene TRBV5-1; 9 positions match TRBD2. This CDR3 contains 16 residues. J was trimmed by 6 bases and V by 0 bases; bases with no gene match: 6. Germline V gene sequence: CDR1 SGHRS, CDR2 YFSETQ. In DNA, the CDR3 is TGCGCCAGCAGCTTGGTTGTGACTAGCGGCGCCGGGGAGCTGTTTTTT. This translates into CASSLVVTSGAGELFF. Full variable domain (missing parts from reference TRBV5-1 and TRBJ2-2): KAGVTQTPRYLIKTRGQQVTLSCSPISGHRSVSWYQQTPGQGLQFLFEYFSETQRNKGNFPGRFSGRQFSNSRSEMNVSTLELGDSALYLCASSLVVTSGAGELFFGEGSRLTVL.

The chain employs TRBV5-1 and TRBJ2-3; tentative D call: TRBD2 (5 bases). Trimming pared 4 bases from V and 9 bases from J, leaving 21 bases between. Germline V gene sequence: CDR1 SGHRS, CDR2 YFSETQ. The CDR3 consists of 15 residues. CDR3 amino acids: CASSRELTYPGTQYF. In DNA form, the CDR3 reads TGCGCCAGCAGCCGAGAACTTACCTACCCGGGAACGCAGTATTTT.

The V and J genes are TRBV5-1 and TRBJ2-3, with D possibly TRBD2 on 5 matching bases. Germline values: CDR1 SGHRS, CDR2 YFSETQ. Trimming stripped 4 bases from V and 1 base from J, with 13 bases between. CDR3 size: 15 residues. This CDR3 reads CASSPRGMGTDTQYF. The CDR3, as DNA: TGCGCCAGCAGCCCACGGGGTATGGGCACAGATACGCAGTATTTT.

V is TRBV30 and J is TRBJ1-2, with a possible D match to TRBD1 (5 bases). Germline CDR1 and CDR2: GTSNPN and SVGIG (reference sequence). CDR3 length equals 15 residues. V was pared by 0 bases and J by 6 bases, with 17 bases between. The CDR3 sequence is CAWSVRGGERNGYTF. In DNA, the CDR3 is TGTGCCTGGAGTGTTCGTGGGGGGGAAAGGAATGGCTACACCTTC. The full variable domain, with the rest looked up from reference TRBV30 and TRBJ1-2, is SQTIHQWPATLVQPVGSPLSLECTVEGTSNPNLYWYRQAAGRGLQLLFYSVGIGQISSEVPQNLSASRPQDRQFILSSKKLLLSDSGFYLCAWSVRGGERNGYTFGSGTRLTVV.